The source of this T cell receptor (beta chain) is a study of post-analysis software for immune sequencing data. General study points: Controls showed lower frequencies than patients for roughly five TRBV segments, and TRBV5-6, TRBV5-1 and TRBV20-1 were among these.

The TCR beta cDNA libraries contained unique molecular identifiers. From the PCR reads, TCRdb called clonotypes with MiXCR, one entry per CDR3 protein. Here the sample spans over 150,000 distinct CDR3 sequences, 30% being singletons. Concerning this clonotype itself: The target antigen is unknown.

CDR1 is MNHNS, CDR2 SASEGT, per germline. This CDR3 is 14 amino acids long. The sequenced sample consisted of blood. The rearrangement uses TRBV6-1 and TRBJ2-5; TRBD1 matches at 11 bases. Judging by the DNA end, TRBJ2-7 fits better; the J call may be wrong. The clonotype was recovered from a girl aged 5-17 years with multiple sclerosis. The CDR3 is CASTGTGGSYEQYF. The CDR3 nucleotides read TGTGCCAGCACCGGGACAGGGGGCTCCTACGAGCAGTACTTC.